These T cell receptor beta chains were read from a single sample in a study of T-cell reconstitution after alpha-beta-depleted transplantation in children. TCRdb analysed the PCR reads with MiXCR anew, one entry per CDR3 protein. The data show about 170,000 distinct CDR3 sequences, with 11% seen just once and less than 15% held by the top ten. The specimen comprised PBMCs, sampled before TCRalphabeta/CD19-depleted stem cell transplant. Receptor source: a boy younger than 10 with acute myeloid leukemia, due to receive a stem cell transplant. Each CDR3 is given with its conserved first and last residue. The D gene is left open where the match is weak. Not all rows give a size; the values are once, few, many and, for expanded clones, a class.

D	J	V	size	DNA	CDR3
-	TRBJ2-4	TRBV6-5	many	TGTGCCAGCAGCTACGGAGGGAGGACAAACATTCAGTACTTC	CASSYGGRTNIQYF
-	TRBJ2-2	TRBV30	few	TGTGCCTGGTCGTTTAACAGGGCCGGGGAGCTGTTTTTT	CAWSFNRAGELFF
-	TRBJ2-5	TRBV3-1	-	TGTGCCAGCTGCGAACACCCCCCAAGATCGTGGTACCAAGAGACCCAGTACTTC	CASCEHPPRSWYQETQYF
-	TRBJ1-1	TRBV20-1	many	TGCAGTGCAGCGGTTAGGACGGGGACTGAAGCTTTCTTT	CSAAVRTGTEAFF
-	TRBJ1-5	TRBV11-2	many	TGTGCCAGCAGAAACCAGGGTACTCAGCCCCAGCATTTT	CASRNQGTQPQHF
-	TRBJ1-1	TRBV20-1	many	TGCAGTGCTAGAGACCCTACCGACTTTGACGGGGAGAACACTGAAGCTTTCTTT	CSARDPTDFDGENTEAFF
TRBD2	TRBJ2-1	TRBV11-2	many	TGTGCCAGCAGCCTCCGGGGGTTGAGCGGGGGCTCCTACAATGAGCAGTTCTTC	CASSLRGLSGGSYNEQFF
-	TRBJ1-2	TRBV5-1	many	TGCGCCAGCAGTCCCGGGGGAAGCTATGGCTACACCTTC	CASSPGGSYGYTF
-	TRBJ2-1	TRBV12-3/TRBV12-4	many	TGTGCCAGCAAACCCCCCGGGACCCGGAATGAGCAGTTCTTC	CASKPPGTRNEQFF
TRBD2	TRBJ2-7	TRBV7-9	once	TGTGCCAGCAGCTTATCTGGACTAGCCTACGAGCAGTACTTC	CASSLSGLAYEQYF
-	TRBJ1-2	TRBV5-1	many	TGCGCCAGCAGTAGGGACAACTATGGCTACACCTTC	CASSRDNYGYTF
-	TRBJ1-5	TRBV7-2	many	TGTGCCAGCAGCTTAAGGTCCGTTGATCAGCCCCAGCATTTT	CASSLRSVDQPQHF
TRBD2	TRBJ2-5	TRBV28	many	TGTGCCAGCAGTTCTCCTTGGACTAGCGGGCAAGAGACCCAGTACTTC	CASSSPWTSGQETQYF
-	TRBJ2-3	TRBV13	many	TGTGCCAGCAGCTTAGTGACACAAGATACGCAGTATTTT	CASSLVTQDTQYF
TRBD1	TRBJ1-1	TRBV9	many	TGTGCCAGCAGCCCCCCGACAGGGAAAACTGAAGCTTTCTTT	CASSPPTGKTEAFF
-	TRBJ2-1	TRBV5-1	many	TGCGCCAGCAGCTTGGGGACTGTCCTCTCCTACAATGAGCAGTTCTTC	CASSLGTVLSYNEQFF
TRBD1	TRBJ2-7	TRBV20-1	many	TGCAGTGCTAGAGATTTTGTCCGGGACAGCTTTCCCTACGAGCAGTACTTC	CSARDFVRDSFPYEQYF
-	TRBJ1-6	TRBV20-1	many	TGCAGTGCTATGAACATAGGGGGGGGGCTCAATTCACCCCTCCACTTT	CSAMNIGGGLNSPLHF
TRBD2	TRBJ2-1	TRBV20-1	-	TGCAGTGCAACGGGGGGGGGTAAATACGGTGAGCAGTTCTTC	CSATGGGKYGEQFF
TRBD2	TRBJ2-1	TRBV4-1	many	TGCGCCAGCAGCCAAGTGGGAGGACTAGCCGGATACTTC	CASSQVGGLAGYF
TRBD2	TRBJ2-5	TRBV20-1	-	TGCAGTGCTAGAGAAGTAGGGTGGACTAGCGGACGAGAGACCCAGTACTTC	CSAREVGWTSGRETQYF
-	TRBJ2-5	TRBV20-1	many	TGCAGTGCTAGGAGGGGGGCTCACCAAGAGACCCAGTACTTC	CSARRGAHQETQYF
-	TRBJ1-2	TRBV5-1	many	TGCGCCAGCAGCTCTGGACAGACGCCTGGCTACACCTTC	CASSSGQTPGYTF
TRBD2	TRBJ2-1	TRBV24-1	many	TGTGCCACCAGTGATCCGGTAGCGGGAAGATGGTCCTACAATGAGCAGTTCTTC	CATSDPVAGRWSYNEQFF
TRBD1	TRBJ1-2	TRBV6-1	many	TGTGCCAGCAGTCTGGGACAGGGGATCTATGGCTACACCTTC	CASSLGQGIYGYTF
TRBD1	TRBJ1-5	TRBV23-1	few	TGCGCCAGCAGCCGGGACAGGGATTGGGATCAGCCCCAGCATTTT	CASSRDRDWDQPQHF
TRBD2	TRBJ2-5	TRBV7-8	few	TGTGCCAGCAGCTTAGTTACCGGGGGACTAGCGGGGGTACTAGGGACCCAGTACTTC	CASSLVTGGLAGVLGTQYF
-	TRBJ2-3	TRBV2	many	TGTGCCAGCAGCGGGACCCCACGAGATACGCAGTATTTT	CASSGTPRDTQYF
TRBD2	TRBJ2-4	TRBV3-1	once	TGTGCCAGCTCCAAAGGGCGGGCTAGCGGGGGGGCAGACATTCAGTACTTC	CASSKGRASGGADIQYF
-	TRBJ2-1	TRBV4-1	-	TGCGCCAGCAGCCAGGGATTCAGGGATAGCACCTACAATGAGCAGTTCTTC	CASSQGFRDSTYNEQFF
-	TRBJ1-2	TRBV6-5	many	TGTGCCAGCAGTTACCTACTATTCTATGGCTACACCTTC	CASSYLLFYGYTF
TRBD1	TRBJ1-6	TRBV10-2	many	TGCGCCAGTCGGGACAGTCTAACGAGCTCCTATAATTCACCCCTCCACTTT	CASRDSLTSSYNSPLHF
TRBD1	TRBJ1-3	TRBV5-6	many	TGTGCCAGCAGCTTCGTCTTAGGGGGCAACACCATATATTTT	CASSFVLGGNTIYF